The text below deals with one T cell receptor (beta chain). In the library, unique molecular identifiers were attached to individual cDNA molecules. Authors' data handling: A per-sample median of about 100,000 TCRs was observed, with counts ranging from roughly 20,000 to 700,000. TCRdb reprocessed the 5' RACE reads with MiXCR, giving one entry per CDR3 protein. The V and J calls and clone size come from TCRdb's table, not from the authors' own analysis. This sample has under 150,000 distinct CDR3 sequences, with 19% found just once. This entry belongs to a study of human T cells and chemical hapten exposure. CDR3 length equals 15 residues. V shed 8 bases and J 3 bases; nucleotides not matched to a gene: 8. Germline loops: CDR1 DFQATT, CDR2 SNEGSKA (reference sequence). Whole blood that had not been fractionated was the source of extracted total RNA.

V usage is TRBV20-1 and J usage is TRBJ2-3, with 13 bases matching TRBD2. The sequence was collected from a human donor in good health. In DNA, the CDR3 is TGCAGTCAAGTTCCGGGACTAGCGGGAACAGATACGCAGTATTTT. Translating it yields CSQVPGLAGTDTQYF.